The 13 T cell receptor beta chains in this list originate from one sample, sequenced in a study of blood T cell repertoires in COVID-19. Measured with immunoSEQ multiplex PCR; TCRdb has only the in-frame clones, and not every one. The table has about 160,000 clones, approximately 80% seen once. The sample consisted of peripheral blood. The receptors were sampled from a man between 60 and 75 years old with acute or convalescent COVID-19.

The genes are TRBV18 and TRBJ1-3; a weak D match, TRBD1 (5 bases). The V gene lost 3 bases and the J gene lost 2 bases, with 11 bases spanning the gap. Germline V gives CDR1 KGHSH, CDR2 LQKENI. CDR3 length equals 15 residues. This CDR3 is CASSPHPGPGNTIYF. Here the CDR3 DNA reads TGTGCCAGCTCACCTCACCCAGGGCCTGGAAACACCATATATTTT.

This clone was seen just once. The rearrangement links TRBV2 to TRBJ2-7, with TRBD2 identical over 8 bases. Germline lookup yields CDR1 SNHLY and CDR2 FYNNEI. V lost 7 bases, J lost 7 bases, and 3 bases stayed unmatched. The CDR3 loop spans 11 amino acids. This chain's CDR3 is CASKVAGEQYF. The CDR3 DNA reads TGTGCCAGCAAGGTAGCGGGGGAGCAGTACTTC.

The CDR3 region has the DNA TGTGCCAGCAGGGCGGACAGTTATAGCAATCAGCCCCAGCATTTT. Encoded protein: CASRADSYSNQPQHF. J is TRBJ1-5 and V is TRBV2; possibly TRBD1 for D (6 bases). The CDR3 has 15 amino acids. Per germline, CDR1 SNHLY and CDR2 FYNNEI. With 6 bases removed from V and 0 bases from J, the gap between germline ends came to 12 bases.

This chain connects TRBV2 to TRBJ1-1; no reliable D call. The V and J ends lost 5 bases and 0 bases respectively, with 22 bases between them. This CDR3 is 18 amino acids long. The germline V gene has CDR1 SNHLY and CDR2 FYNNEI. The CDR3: CASSRMSQRKIMNTEAFF. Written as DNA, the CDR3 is TGTGCCAGCAGTAGAATGAGTCAGCGAAAAATTATGAACACTGAAGCTTTCTTT.

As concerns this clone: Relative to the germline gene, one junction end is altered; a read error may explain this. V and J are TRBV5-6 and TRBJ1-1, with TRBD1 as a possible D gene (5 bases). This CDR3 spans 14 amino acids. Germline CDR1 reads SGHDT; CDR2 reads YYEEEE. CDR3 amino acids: CASRLGLMNTEAFF. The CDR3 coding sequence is TGTGCCAGCAGGTTGGGGCTTATGAACACTGAAGCTTTCTTT.

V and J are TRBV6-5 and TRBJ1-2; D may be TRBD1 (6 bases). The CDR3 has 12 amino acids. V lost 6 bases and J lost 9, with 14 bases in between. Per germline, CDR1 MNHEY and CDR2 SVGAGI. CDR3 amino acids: CASRQGWESYTF. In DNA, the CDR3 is TGTGCCAGCAGACAGGGTTGGGAGAGCTACACCTTC.

CDR3 sequence reads: CASSLASMGSSGANVLTF. In DNA form, the CDR3 reads TGTGCCAGCAGCTTAGCGAGTATGGGGAGCTCTGGGGCCAACGTCCTGACTTTC. This chain connects TRBV7-2 to TRBJ2-6; maybe TRBD2 (5 bases). Looked up from germline, CDR1 is SGHTA and CDR2 is FQGNSA. V lost 0 bases and J lost 0, with 12 bases in between. The CDR3 loop spans 18 amino acids.

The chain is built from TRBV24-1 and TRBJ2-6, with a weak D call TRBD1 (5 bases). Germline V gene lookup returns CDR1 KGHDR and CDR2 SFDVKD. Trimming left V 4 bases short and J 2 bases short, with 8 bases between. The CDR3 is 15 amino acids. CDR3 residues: CATSEPGTGANVLTF. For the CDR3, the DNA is TGTGCCACCAGTGAGCCAGGGACTGGGGCCAACGTCCTGACTTTC.

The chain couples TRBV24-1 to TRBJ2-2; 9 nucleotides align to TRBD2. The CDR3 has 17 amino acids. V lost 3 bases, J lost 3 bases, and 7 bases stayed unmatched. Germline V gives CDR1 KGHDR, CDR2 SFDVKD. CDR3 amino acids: CATSDRKASGDTGELFF. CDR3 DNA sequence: TGTGCCACCAGTGATCGAAAGGCTAGCGGGGACACCGGGGAGCTGTTTTTT.

As DNA, the CDR3 is TGCGCCAGCAGTGAACCGGGACAGCTGAACACTGAAGCTTTCTTT. It codes for CASSEPGQLNTEAFF. The gene calls are TRBV10-1 and TRBJ1-1; 7 nucleotides line up with TRBD1. Germline CDR1 WNHNN, CDR2 SYGVQD (reference sequence). This CDR3 contains 15 residues. The trim removed 3 bases at V and 0 bases at J, leaving 4 bases unmatched.

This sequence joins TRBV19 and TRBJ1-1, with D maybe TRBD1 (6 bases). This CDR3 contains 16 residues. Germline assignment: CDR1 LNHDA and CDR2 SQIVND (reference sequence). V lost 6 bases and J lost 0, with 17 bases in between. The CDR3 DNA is TGTGCCAGTAGGGAGGACAGCGAGTATATGAACACTGAAGCTTTCTTT. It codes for CASREDSEYMNTEAFF. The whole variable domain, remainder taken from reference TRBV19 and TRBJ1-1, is DGGITQSPKYLFRKEGQNVTLSCEQNLNHDAMYWYRQDPGQGLRLIYYSQIVNDFQKGDIAEGYSVSREKKESFPLTVTSAQKNPTAFYLCASREDSEYMNTEAFFGQGTRLTVV.

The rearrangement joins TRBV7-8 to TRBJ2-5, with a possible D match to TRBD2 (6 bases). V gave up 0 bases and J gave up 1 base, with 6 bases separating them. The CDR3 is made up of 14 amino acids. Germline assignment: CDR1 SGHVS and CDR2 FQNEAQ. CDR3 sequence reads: CASSLAGGQETQYF. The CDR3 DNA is TGTGCCAGCAGCTTAGCGGGGGGCCAAGAGACCCAGTACTTC. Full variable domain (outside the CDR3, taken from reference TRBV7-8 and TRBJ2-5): GAGVSQSPRYKVAKRGQDVALRCDPISGHVSLFWYQQALGQGPEFLTYFQNEAQLDKSGLPSDRFFAERPEGSVSTLKIQRTQQEDSAVYLCASSLAGGQETQYFGPGTRLLVL.

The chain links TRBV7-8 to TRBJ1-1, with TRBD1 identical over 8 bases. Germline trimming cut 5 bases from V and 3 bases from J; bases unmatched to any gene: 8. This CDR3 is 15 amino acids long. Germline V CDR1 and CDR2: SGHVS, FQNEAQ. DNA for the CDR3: TGTGCCAGCAGCCCCACCGGGACAGGCTACACTGAAGCTTTCTTT. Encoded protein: CASSPTGTGYTEAFF.